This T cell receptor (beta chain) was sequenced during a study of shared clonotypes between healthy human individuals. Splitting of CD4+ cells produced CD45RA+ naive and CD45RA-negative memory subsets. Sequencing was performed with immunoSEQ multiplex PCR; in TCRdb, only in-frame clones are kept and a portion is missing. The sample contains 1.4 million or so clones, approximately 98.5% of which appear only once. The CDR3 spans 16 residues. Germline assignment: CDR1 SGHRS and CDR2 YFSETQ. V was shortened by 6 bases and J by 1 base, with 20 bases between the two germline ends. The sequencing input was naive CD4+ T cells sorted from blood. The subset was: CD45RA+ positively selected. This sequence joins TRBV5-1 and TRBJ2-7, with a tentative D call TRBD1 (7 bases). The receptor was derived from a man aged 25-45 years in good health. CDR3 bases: TGCGCCAGCACCAGGGGGTGGGCTAGCGAATCCTACGAGCAGTACTTC. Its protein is CASTRGWASESYEQYF.